Following are 5 T cell receptor beta chains from one sample sequenced in a study of blood T cell repertoires in COVID-19. Method: immunoSEQ multiplex PCR; TCRdb's copy keeps in-frame clones and lacks some. This sample has about 40,000 clones; roughly 83% occur once, and the top ten carry around 24%. The sample comprised peripheral blood. Source of these receptors: a human donor with acute or convalescent COVID-19. The donor label of this sample is uncertain.

This chain links TRBV11-3 with TRBJ1-6; D possibly corresponds to TRBD1 (6 bases). The ends were cut back, 5 bases at V and 7 bases at J, with 12 bases in the middle. The CDR3 is 14 amino acids. The germline CDR1 and CDR2 sequences are SGHNT and YENEEA. The DNA for the CDR3 is TGTGCCAGCAGCACCAGGGGCACGAATTCACCCCTCCACTTT. Translating it yields CASSTRGTNSPLHF.

The rearrangement joins TRBV3-1 (or the pseudogene TRBV3-2) to TRBJ2-1, with D unclear. The CDR3 covers 19 residues. The germline V gene has CDR1 LGHDT and CDR2 YNNKEL (reference sequence). Deletions cut 3 bases from V and 1 base from J, with 22 bases between. The CDR3 nucleotides read TGTGCCAGCAGCCATGGCCAGGTGGCCCCAGAGTATTCCTACAATGAGCAGTTCTTC. This codes for CASSHGQVAPEYSYNEQFF.

This chain connects TRBV6-6 to TRBJ2-7; 7 bases are shared with TRBD1. Trimming cost V 6 bases and J 2 bases; bases outside gene matches: 7. Germline-derived CDR1 and CDR2 are MNHNY and SVGAGI (reference sequence). This CDR3 spans 14 amino acids. CDR3 coding DNA: TGTGCCAGCAGCCCGGGACAGAGGACCTACGAGCAGTACTTC. Encoded protein: CASSPGQRTYEQYF.

This chain joins TRBV6-2 or TRBV6-3 and TRBJ2-1, with 8 bases fitting TRBD1. Losses at the gene ends were 5 bases for V and 6 bases for J; bases not matched to a gene: 9. Germline V gene lookup returns CDR1 MNHEY and CDR2 SVGEGT. The CDR3 spans 15 residues. For the CDR3, the DNA is TGTGCCAGCAGTGACGGACAGGGAGGAGTCAATGAGCAGTTCTTC. Its translation: CASSDGQGGVNEQFF.

The rearrangement links TRBV7-8 to TRBJ1-6; 7 bases are a match to TRBD1. This CDR3 comprises 17 residues. V trimming: 5 bases; J trimming: 0 bases; junction bases outside the gene matches: 7. Germline V gives CDR1 SGHVS, CDR2 FQNEAQ. The CDR3 DNA reads TGTGCCAGCAGCAAGGACAGGCTGAGCTCCTATAATTCACCCCTCCACTTT. This codes for CASSKDRLSSYNSPLHF.